The clone carrying this T cell receptor (beta chain) was observed a few times. The sample belongs to a study of OX40 agonist ivuxolimab in advanced cancers. As for the study in general: The study gave patients intravenous ivuxolimab at 0.01 to 10 mg/kg every 2 weeks.

The ends were cut back, 3 bases at V and 0 bases at J, with 6 bases in the middle. The CDR3 loop spans 14 amino acids. Per the germline V gene, CDR1 is SQVTM and CDR2 is ANQGSEA. Profiled with immunoSEQ multiplex PCR; TCRdb holds only in-frame clones, not every one. The sample records about 15,000 clones, 85% to 90% being singletons. The material was CD4+ or CD8+ T cells sorted from blood, obtained in a trial of the OX40 agonist ivuxolimab. This rearrangement joins TRBV29-1 to TRBJ2-6; no clear D gene. The source is an adult with an advanced solid tumor such as melanoma, head and neck, liver or kidney cancer. CDR3 sequence: CSVEQNSGANVLTF. The CDR3 DNA reads TGCAGCGTTGAGCAGAACTCTGGGGCCAACGTCCTGACTTTC.